The clone carrying this TCR beta chain was recorded at least ten times. This entry belongs to a study of T-cell reconstitution after alpha-beta-depleted transplantation in children. Unique molecular identifiers were incorporated into the prepared TCRbeta library. Via MiXCR, TCRdb re-called the PCR reads, giving one row per CDR3 protein. The sample lists 55,000 to 70,000 distinct CDR3 sequences; under 13% were seen once. With 3 bases removed from V and 0 bases from J, the gap between germline ends came to 10 bases. This CDR3 has 15 residues. The germline CDR1 and CDR2 sequences are SGHRS and YFSETQ. The starting material was PBMCs, obtained before TCRalphabeta/CD19-depleted stem cell transplant. The J gene is TRBJ1-3, the V gene TRBV5-1; D may be TRBD1 (6 bases). This TCR derives from a boy aged 5 to 17 with acute myeloid leukemia, due to receive a stem cell transplant. CDR3 amino acids: CASSSGQLSGNTIYF. CDR3 bases: TGCGCCAGCAGCTCCGGACAGCTCTCTGGAAACACCATATATTTT. The full variable domain, completed using reference TRBV5-1 and TRBJ1-3, is KAGVTQTPRYLIKTRGQQVTLSCSPISGHRSVSWYQQTPGQGLQFLFEYFSETQRNKGNFPGRFSGRQFSNSRSEMNVSTLELGDSALYLCASSSGQLSGNTIYFGEGSWLTVV.